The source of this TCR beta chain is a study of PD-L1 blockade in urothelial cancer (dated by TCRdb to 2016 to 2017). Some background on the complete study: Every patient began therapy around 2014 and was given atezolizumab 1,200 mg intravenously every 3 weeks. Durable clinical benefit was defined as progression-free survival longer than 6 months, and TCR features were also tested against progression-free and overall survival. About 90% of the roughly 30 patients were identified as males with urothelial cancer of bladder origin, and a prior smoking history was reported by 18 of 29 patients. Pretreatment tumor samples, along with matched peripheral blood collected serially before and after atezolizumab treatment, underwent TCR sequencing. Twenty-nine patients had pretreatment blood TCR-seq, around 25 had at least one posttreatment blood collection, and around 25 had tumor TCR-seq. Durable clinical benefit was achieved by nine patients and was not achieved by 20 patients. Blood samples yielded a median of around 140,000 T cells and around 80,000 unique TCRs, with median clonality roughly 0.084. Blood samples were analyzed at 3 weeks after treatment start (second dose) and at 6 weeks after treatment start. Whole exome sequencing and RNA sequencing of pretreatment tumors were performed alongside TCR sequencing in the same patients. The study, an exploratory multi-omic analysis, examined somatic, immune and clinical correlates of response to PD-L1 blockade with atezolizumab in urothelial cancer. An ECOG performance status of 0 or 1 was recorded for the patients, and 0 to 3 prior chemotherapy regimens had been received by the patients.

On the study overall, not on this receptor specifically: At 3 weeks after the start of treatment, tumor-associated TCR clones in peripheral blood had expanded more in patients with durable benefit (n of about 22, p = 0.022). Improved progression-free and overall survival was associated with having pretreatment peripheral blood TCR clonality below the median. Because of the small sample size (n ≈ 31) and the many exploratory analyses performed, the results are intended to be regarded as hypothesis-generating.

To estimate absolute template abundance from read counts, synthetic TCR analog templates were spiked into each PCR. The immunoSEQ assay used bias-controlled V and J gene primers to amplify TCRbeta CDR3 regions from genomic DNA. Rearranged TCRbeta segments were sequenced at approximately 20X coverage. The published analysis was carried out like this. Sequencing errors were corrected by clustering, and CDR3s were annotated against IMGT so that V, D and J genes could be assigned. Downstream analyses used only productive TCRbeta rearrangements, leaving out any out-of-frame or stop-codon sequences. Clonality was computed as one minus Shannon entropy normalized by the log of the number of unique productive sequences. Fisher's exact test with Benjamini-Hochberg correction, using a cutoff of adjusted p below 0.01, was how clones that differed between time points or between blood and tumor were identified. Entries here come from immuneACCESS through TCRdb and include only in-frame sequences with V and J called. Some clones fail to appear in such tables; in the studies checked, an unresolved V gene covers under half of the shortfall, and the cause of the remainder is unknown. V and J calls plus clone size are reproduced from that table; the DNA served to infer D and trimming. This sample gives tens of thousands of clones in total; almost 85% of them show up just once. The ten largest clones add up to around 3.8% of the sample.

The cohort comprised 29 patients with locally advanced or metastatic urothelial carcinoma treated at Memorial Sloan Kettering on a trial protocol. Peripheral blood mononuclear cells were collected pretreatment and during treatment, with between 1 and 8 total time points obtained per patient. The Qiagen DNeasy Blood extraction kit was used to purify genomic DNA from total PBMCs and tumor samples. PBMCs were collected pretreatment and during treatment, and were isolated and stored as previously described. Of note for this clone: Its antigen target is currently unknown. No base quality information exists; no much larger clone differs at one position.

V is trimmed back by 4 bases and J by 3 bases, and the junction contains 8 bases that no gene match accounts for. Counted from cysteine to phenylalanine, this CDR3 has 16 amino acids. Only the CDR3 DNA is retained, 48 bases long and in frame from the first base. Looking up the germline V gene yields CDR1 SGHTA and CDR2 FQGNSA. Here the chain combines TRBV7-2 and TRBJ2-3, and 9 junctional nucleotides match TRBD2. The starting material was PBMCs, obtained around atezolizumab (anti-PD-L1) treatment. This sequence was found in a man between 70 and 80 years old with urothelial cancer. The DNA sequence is TGTGCCAGCAGCTCCGGGACTAGCCGATTAACAGATACGCAGTATTTT. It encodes CASSSGTSRLTDTQYF. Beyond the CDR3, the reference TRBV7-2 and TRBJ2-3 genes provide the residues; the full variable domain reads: GAGVSQSPSNKVTEKGKDVELRCDPISGHTALYWYRQSLGQGLEFLIYFQGNSAPDKSGLPSDRFSAERTGGSVSTLTIQRTQQEDSAVYLCASSSGTSRLTDTQYFGPGTRLTVL.